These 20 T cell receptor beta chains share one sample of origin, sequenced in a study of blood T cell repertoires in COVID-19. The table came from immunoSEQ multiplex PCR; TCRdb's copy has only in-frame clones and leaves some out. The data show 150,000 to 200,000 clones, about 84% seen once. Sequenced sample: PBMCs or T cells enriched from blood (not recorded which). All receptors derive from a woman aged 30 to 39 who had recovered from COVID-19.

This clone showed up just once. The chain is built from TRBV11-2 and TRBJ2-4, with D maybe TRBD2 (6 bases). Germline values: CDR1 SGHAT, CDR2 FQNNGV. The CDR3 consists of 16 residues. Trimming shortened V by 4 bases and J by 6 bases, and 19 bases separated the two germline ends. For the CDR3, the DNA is TGTGCCAGCAGCTCAACCGGGACTGGAGGGGTAAACATTCAGTACTTC. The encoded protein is CASSSTGTGGVNIQYF.

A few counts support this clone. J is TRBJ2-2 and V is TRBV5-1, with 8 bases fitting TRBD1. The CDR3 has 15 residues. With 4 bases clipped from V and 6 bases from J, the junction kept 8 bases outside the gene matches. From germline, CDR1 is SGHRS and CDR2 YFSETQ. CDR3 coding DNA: TGCGCCAGCAGCCCCCTCGCGGACAGGGCCGGGGAGCTGTTTTTT. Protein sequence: CASSPLADRAGELFF. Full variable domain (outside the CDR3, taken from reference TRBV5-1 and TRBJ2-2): KAGVTQTPRYLIKTRGQQVTLSCSPISGHRSVSWYQQTPGQGLQFLFEYFSETQRNKGNFPGRFSGRQFSNSRSEMNVSTLELGDSALYLCASSPLADRAGELFFGEGSRLTVL.

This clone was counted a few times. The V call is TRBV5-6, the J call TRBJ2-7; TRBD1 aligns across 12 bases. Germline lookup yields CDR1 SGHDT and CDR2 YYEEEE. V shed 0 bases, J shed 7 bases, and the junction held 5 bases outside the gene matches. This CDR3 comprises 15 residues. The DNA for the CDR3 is TGTGCCAGCAGCTTGGTGGGACAGGGGGCGGAGGAGCAGTACTTC. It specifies CASSLVGQGAEEQYF.

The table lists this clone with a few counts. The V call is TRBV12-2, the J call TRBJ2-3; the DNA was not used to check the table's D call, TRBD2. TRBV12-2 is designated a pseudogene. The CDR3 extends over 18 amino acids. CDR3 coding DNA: TGTGCAAGTCGCTTAGAATTTTCGGCTAGCCCTAGCACAGATACGCAGTATTTT. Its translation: CASRLEFSASPSTDTQYF.

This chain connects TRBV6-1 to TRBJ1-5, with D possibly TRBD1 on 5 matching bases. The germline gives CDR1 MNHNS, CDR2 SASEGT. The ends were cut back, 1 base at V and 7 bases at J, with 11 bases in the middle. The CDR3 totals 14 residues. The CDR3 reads CASSEGGREQPQHF. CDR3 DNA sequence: TGTGCCAGCAGTGAAGGCGGCAGGGAACAGCCCCAGCATTTT.

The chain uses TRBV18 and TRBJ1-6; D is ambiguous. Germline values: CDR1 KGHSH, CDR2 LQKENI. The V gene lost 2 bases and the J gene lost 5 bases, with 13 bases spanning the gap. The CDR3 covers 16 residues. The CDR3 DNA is TGTGCCAGCTCACCAAATGAGGGCGGGAATAATTCACCCCTCCACTTT. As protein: CASSPNEGGNNSPLHF.

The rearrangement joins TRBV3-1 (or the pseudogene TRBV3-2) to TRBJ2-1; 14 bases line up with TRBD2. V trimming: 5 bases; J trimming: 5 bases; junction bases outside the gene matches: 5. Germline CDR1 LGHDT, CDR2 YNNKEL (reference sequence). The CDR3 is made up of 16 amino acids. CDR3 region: CASSAPGLAGDNEQFF. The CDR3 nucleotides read TGTGCCAGCAGCGCACCGGGACTAGCGGGGGACAATGAGCAGTTCTTC.

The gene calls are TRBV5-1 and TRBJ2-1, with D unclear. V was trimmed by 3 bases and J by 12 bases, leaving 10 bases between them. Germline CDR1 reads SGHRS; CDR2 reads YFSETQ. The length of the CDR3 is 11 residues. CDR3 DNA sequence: TGCGCCAGCAGCTGGCCGGGTGTGCAGTTCTTC. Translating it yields CASSWPGVQFF. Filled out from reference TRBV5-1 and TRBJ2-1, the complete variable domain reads KAGVTQTPRYLIKTRGQQVTLSCSPISGHRSVSWYQQTPGQGLQFLFEYFSETQRNKGNFPGRFSGRQFSNSRSEMNVSTLELGDSALYLCASSWPGVQFFGPGTRLTVL.

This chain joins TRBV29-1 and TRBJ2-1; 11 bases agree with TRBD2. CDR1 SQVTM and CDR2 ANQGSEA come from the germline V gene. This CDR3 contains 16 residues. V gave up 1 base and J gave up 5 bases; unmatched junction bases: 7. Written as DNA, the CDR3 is TGCAGCGTTGAAGGGGATCGACTAGCGGGAAACAATGAGCAGTTCTTC. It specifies CSVEGDRLAGNNEQFF.

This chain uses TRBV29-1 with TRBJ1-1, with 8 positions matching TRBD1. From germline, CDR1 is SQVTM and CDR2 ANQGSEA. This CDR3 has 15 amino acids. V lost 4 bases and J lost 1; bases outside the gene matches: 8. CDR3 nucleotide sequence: TGCAGCGTTGTTCCCTGGGGACAGGCGAACACTGAAGCTTTCTTT. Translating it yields CSVVPWGQANTEAFF.

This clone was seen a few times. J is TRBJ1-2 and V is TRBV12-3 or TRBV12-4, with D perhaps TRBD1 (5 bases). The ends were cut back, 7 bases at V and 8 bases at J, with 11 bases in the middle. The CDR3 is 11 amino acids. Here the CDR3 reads CASTQGGGYTF. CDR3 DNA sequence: TGTGCCAGCACCCAGGGTGGCGGCTACACCTTC.

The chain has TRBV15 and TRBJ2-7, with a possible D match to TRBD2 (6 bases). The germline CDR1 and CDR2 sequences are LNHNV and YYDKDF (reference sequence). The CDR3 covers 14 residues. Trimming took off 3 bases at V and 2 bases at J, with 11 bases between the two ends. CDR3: CATSSGRVPYEQYF. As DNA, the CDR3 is TGTGCCACCAGCAGCGGGAGAGTCCCCTACGAGCAGTACTTC.

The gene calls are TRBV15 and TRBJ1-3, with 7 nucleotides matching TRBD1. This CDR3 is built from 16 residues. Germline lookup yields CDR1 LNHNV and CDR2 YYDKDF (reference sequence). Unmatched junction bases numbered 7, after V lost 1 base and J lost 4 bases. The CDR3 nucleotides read TGTGCCACCAGCAGAGGCCAGACAGGGTCCGGAAACACCATATATTTT. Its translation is CATSRGQTGSGNTIYF.

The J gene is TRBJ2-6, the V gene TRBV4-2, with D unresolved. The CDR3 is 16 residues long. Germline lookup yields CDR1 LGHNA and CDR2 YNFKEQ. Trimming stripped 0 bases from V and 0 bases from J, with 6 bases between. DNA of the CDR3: TGTGCCAGCAGCCAAGAAGCCGTCTCTGGGGCCAACGTCCTGACTTTC. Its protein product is CASSQEAVSGANVLTF.

The CDR3 loop is CATSREPLLALFF. The CDR3 nucleotides are TGTGCCACCAGCAGAGAGCCCTTGCTGGCGCTGTTTTTT. The V call is TRBV15, the J call TRBJ2-2; D call uncertain. CDR1 and CDR2 from the germline V gene are LNHNV and YYDKDF (reference sequence). V was shortened by 0 bases and J by 13 bases, with 12 bases between the two germline ends. The CDR3 has 13 amino acids.

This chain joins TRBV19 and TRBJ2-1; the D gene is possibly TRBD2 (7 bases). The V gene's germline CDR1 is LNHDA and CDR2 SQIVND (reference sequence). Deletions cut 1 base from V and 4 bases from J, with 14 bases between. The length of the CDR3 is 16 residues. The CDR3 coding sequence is TGTGCCAGTAGTATAGGCATAGGGGGGGCATACAATGAGCAGTTCTTC. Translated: CASSIGIGGAYNEQFF.

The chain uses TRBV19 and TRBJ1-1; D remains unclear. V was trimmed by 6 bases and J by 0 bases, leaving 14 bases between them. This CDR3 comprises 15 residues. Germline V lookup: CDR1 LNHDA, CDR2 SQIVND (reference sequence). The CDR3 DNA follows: TGTGCCAGTAGCAAACAACCGGGGTTGAACACTGAAGCTTTCTTT. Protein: CASSKQPGLNTEAFF.

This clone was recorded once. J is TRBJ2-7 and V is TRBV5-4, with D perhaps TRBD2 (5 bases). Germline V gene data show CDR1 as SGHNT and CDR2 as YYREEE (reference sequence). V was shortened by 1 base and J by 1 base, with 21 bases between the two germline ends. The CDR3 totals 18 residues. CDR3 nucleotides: TGTGCCAGCAGCTTGAGTGTCCCGGTTCTGGGAGATTCCTACGAGCAGTACTTC. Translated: CASSLSVPVLGDSYEQYF.

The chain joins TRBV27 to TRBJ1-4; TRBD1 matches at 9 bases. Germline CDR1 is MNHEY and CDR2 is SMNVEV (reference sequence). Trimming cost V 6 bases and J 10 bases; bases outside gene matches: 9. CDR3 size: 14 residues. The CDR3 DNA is TGTGCCAGCAGCCCTGGGACAGGGTTCGGAAAACTGTTTTTT. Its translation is CASSPGTGFGKLFF.

CDR3 coding DNA: TGCGCCAGCAGCCAAGACGAAACAGGGGACAATGGCTACACCTTC. Amino acids: CASSQDETGDNGYTF. This chain links TRBV4-1 with TRBJ1-2; 7 bases are shared with TRBD1. There are 15 residues in the CDR3. The J segment lost 6 bases and the V segment lost 0 bases, leaving 7 bases of the junction unmatched. Germline loops: CDR1 MGHRA, CDR2 YSYEKL.